This T cell receptor beta chain emerged from a study of lymphopenia after photon versus proton radiotherapy. The study, taken as a whole, reports: Survival link was tested only in deceased patients; proton benefit remains a possibility.

The assay was immunoSEQ multiplex PCR, and TCRdb's table has in-frame clones only and misses some. The data hold over 35,000 clones, with roughly 86% observed a single time. Notes on this clone: The antigen remains undetermined.

The specimen comprised peripheral blood, sampled from a patient treated with proton-based radiotherapy. This TCR derives from a woman in her 70s with pancreatic cancer. Some clones in this sample may be carry-over from other donors' samples.

The CDR3 sequence is CASSGDRGQPQHF. In DNA form, the CDR3 reads TGTGCCAGCAGCGGGGACAGGGGTCAGCCCCAGCATTTT. This sequence joins TRBV28 and TRBJ1-5; TRBD1 matches at 10 bases. With 6 bases clipped from V and 6 bases from J, the junction kept 2 bases outside the gene matches. This CDR3 contains 13 residues. Germline V gene lookup returns CDR1 MDHEN and CDR2 SYDVKM.